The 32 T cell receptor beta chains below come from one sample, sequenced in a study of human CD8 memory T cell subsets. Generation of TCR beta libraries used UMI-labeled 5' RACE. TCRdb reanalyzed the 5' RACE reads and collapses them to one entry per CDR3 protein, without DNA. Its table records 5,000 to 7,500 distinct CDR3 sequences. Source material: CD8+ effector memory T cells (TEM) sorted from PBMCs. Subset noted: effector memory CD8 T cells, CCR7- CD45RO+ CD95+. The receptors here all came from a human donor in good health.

The CDR3 protein is CASSFRTSGSTEQFF. V gene TRBV7-3 combines with J gene TRBJ2-1; TCRdb proposes TRBD2, but this gene call is untestable without DNA. Germline CDR1 reads SGHTA; CDR2 reads FQGTGA. This CDR3 has 15 residues.

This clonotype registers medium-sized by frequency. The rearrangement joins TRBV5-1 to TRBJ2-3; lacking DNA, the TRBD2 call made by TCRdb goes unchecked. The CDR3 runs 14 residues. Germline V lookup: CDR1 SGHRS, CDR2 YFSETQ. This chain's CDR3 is CASSLRVRQPTQYF.

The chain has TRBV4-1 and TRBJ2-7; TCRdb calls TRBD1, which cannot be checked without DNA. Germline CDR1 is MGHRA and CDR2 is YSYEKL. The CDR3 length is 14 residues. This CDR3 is CASSQDRGVDEQYF.

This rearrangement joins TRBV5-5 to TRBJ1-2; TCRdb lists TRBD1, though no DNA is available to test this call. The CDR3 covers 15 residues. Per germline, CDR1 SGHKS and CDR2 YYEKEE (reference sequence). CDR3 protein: CASSLYLDRIYGYTF.

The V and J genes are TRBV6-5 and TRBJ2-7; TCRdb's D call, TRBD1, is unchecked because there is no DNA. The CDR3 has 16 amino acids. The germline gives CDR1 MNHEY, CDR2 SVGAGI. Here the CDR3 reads CASKGGPTGGSYEQYF.

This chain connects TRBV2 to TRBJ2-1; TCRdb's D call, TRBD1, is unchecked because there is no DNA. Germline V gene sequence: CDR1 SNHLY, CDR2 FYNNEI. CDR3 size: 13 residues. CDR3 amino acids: CASTGRPYNEQFF. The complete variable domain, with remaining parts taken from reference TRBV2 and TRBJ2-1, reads EPEVTQTPSHQVTQMGQEVILRCVPISNHLYFYWYRQILGQKVEFLVSFYNNEISEKSEIFDDQFSVERPDGSNFTLKIRSTKLEDSAMYFCASTGRPYNEQFFGPGTRLTVL.

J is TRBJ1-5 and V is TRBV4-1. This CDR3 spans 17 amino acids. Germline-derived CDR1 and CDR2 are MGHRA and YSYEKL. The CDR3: CASSQGRPAYSNQPQHF.

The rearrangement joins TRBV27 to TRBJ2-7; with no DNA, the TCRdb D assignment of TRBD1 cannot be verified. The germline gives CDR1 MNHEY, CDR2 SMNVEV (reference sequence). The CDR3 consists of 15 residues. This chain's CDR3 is CASSQPGQGFYEQYF.

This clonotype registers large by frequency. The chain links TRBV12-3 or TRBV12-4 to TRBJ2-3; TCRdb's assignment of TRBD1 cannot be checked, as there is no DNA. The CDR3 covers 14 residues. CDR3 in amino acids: CASSPGHSQDTQYF.

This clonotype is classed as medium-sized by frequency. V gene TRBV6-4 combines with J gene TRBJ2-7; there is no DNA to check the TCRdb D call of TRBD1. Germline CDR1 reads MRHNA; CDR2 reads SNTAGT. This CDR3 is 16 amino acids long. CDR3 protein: CASSEGPGQGIHEQYF.

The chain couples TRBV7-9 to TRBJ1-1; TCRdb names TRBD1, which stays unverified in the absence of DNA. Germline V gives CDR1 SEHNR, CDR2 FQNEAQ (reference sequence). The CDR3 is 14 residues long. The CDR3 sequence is CASRSGGADTEAFF.

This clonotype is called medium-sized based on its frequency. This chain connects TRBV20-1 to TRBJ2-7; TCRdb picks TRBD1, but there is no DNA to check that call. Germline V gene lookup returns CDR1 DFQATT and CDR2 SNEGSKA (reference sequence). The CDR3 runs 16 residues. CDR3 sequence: CSARLIEAGDFYEQYF.

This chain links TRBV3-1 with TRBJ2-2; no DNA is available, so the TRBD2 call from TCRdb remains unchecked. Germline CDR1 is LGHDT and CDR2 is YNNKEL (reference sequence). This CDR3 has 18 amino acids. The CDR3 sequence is CASDDGYGTSGGTGELFF.

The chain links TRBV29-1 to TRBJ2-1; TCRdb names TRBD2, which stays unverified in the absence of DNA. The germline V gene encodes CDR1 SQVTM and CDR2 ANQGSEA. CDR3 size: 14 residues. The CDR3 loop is CSVDARGMYNEQFF.

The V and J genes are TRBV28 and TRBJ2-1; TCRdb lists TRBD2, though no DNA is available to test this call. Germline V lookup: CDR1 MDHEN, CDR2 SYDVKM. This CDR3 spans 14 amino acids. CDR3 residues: CASNGGGAYNEQFF. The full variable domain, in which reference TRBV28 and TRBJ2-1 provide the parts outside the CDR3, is DVKVTQSSRYLVKRTGEKVFLECVQDMDHENMFWYRQDPGLGLRLIYFSYDVKMKEKGDIPEGYSVSREKKERFSLILESASTNQTSMYLCASNGGGAYNEQFFGPGTRLTVL.

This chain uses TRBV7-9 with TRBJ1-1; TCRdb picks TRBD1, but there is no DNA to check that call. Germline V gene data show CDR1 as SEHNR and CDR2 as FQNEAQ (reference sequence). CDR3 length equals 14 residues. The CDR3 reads CASGVGTGGSEAFF.

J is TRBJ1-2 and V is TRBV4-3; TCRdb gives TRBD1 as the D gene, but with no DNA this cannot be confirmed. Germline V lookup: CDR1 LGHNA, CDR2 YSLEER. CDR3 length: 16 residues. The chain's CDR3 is CASSQSNQGAYAGYTF.

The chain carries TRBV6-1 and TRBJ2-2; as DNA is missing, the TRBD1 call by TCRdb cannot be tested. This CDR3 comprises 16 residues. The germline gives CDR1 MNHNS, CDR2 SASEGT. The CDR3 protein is CASSPVAGSGTGELFF.

CDR3 amino acids: CASSIDIGTSTDTQYF. The rearrangement links TRBV19 to TRBJ2-3. CDR3 length: 16 residues. Germline loops: CDR1 LNHDA, CDR2 SQIVND (reference sequence).

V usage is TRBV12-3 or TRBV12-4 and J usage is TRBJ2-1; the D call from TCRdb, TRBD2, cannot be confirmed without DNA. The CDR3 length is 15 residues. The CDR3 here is CASSSISVAKHEQFF.

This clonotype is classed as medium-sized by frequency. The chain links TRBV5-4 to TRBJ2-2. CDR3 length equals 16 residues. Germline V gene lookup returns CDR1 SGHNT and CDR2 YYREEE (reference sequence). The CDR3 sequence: CASSPPDLGGTGELFF.

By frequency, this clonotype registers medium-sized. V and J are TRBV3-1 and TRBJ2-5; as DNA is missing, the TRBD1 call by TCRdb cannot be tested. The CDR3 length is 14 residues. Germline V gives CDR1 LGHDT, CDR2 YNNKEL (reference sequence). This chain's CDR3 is CASSQVVGGETQYF.

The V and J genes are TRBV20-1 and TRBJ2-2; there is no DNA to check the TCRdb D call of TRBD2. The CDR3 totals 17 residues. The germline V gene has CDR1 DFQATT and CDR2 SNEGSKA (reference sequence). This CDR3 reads CSARDMRTGVNTGELFF.

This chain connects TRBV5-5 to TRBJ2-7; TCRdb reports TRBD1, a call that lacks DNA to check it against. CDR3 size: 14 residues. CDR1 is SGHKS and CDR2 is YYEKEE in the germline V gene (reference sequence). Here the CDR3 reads CASSVGTVRYEQYF. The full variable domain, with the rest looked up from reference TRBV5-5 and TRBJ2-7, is DAGVTQSPTHLIKTRGQQVTLRCSPISGHKSVSWYQQVLGQGPQFIFQYYEKEERGRGNFPDRFSARQFPNYSSELNVNALLLGDSALYLCASSVGTVRYEQYFGPGTRLTVT.

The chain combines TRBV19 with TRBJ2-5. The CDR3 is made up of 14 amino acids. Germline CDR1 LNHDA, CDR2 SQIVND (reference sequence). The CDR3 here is CASSSQKYQETQYF.

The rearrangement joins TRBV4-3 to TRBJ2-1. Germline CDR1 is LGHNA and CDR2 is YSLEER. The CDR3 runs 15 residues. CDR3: CASSQDRGLYNEQFF.

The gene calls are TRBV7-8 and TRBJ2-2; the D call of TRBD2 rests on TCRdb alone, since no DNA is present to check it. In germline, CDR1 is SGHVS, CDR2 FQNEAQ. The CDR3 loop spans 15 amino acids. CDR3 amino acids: CASSRTSGGGRELFF. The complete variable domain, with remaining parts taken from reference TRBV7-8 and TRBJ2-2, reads GAGVSQSPRYKVAKRGQDVALRCDPISGHVSLFWYQQALGQGPEFLTYFQNEAQLDKSGLPSDRFFAERPEGSVSTLKIQRTQQEDSAVYLCASSRTSGGGRELFFGEGSRLTVL.

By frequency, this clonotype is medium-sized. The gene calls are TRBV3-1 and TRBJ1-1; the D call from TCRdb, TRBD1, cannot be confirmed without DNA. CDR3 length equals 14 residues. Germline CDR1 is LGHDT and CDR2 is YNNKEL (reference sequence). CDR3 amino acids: CASSPTGGSTEAFF.

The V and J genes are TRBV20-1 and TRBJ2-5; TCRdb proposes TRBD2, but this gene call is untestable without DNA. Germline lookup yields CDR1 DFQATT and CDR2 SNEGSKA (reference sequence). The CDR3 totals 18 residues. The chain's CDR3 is CSAKILGLADRQGETQYF.

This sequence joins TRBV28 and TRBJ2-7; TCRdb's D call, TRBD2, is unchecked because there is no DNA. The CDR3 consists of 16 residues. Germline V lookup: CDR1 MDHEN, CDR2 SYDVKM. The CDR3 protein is CASSLPQGAGAYEQYF.

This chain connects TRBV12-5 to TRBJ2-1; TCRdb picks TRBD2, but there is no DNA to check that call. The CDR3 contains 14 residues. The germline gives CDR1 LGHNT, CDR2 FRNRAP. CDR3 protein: CASGLVRTDNEQFF.

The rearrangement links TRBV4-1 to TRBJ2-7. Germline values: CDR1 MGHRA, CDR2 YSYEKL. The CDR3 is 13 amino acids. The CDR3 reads CASSQGLGYEQYF.